This T cell receptor beta chain was recorded in a study of T cell changes during pregnancy in multiple sclerosis. V was clipped by 2 bases and J by 7 bases, with 11 bases between them. The CDR3 sequence is 13 residues long. Germline values: CDR1 ENHRY, CDR2 SYGVKD. The data were produced by immunoSEQ multiplex PCR, yet TCRdb's version contains in-frame clones alone and is incomplete. This sample has 45,000 to 55,000 clones, with approximately 92% found just once. The sequence was collected from a female donor in good health, enrolled as a control in a pregnancy study. This chain uses TRBV10-3 with TRBJ1-2; TRBD1 might be the D (5 bases). The sample in question was CD4+ T cells from peripheral blood mononuclear cells, obtained after pregnancy. The CDR3 coding sequence is TGTGCCATCAGTGAGGCAGGGAATAGTGGCTACACCTTC. The encoded protein is CAISEAGNSGYTF.